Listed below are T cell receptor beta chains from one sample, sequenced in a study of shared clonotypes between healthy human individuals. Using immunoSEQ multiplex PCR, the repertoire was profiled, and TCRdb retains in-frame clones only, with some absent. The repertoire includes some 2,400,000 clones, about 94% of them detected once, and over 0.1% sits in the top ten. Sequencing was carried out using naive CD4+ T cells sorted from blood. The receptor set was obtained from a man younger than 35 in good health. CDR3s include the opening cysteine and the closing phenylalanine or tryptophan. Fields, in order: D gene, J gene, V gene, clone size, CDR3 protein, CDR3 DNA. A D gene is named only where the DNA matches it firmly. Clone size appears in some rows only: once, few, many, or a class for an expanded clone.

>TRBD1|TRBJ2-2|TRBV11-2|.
CASSWDSSTGELFF
TGTGCCAGCAGCTGGGACAGCTCCACCGGGGAGCTGTTTTTT
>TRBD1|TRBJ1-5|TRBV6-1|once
CASNRQGFGNQPQHF
TGTGCCAGCAATCGACAGGGGTTTGGCAATCAGCCCCAGCATTTT
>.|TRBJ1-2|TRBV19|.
CASSIQGKDYGYTF
TGTGCCAGTAGTATACAGGGGAAGGACTATGGCTACACCTTC
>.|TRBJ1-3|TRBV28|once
CASSPGGSGNTIYF
TGTGCCAGCAGCCCAGGTGGGTCTGGAAACACCATATATTTT
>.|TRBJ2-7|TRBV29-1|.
CSVGGGGRDSYEQYF
TGCAGCGTTGGTGGGGGCGGACGGGACTCCTACGAGCAGTACTTC
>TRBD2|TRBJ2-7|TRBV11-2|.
CASSPGLAGARYEQYF
TGTGCCAGCAGCCCCGGACTAGCGGGGGCTCGCTACGAGCAGTACTTC
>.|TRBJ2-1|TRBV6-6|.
CASSGGSSYNEQFF
TGTGCCAGCAGTGGGGGGAGCTCCTACAATGAGCAGTTCTTC
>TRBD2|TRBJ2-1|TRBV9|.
CASSVGSSGSTSNEQFF
TGTGCCAGCAGCGTAGGATCTAGCGGGAGTACGTCCAATGAGCAGTTCTTC
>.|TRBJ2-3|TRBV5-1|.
CASSLDRTTDTQYF
TGCGCCAGCAGCTTGGATAGGACCACAGATACGCAGTATTTT
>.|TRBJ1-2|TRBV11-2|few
CASSQGLNYGYTF
TGTGCCAGCAGCCAGGGGTTAAACTATGGCTACACCTTC
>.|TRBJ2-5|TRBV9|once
CASSVASGLTYQETQYF
TGTGCCAGCAGCGTGGCCTCGGGACTTACTTATCAAGAGACCCAGTACTTC
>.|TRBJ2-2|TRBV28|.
CASSSLLGTPNTGELFF
TGTGCCAGCAGTTCCCTATTGGGGACCCCGAACACCGGGGAGCTGTTTTTT
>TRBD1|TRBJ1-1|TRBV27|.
CASRTSGGMNTEAFF
TGTGCCAGCAGGACCTCAGGGGGAATGAACACTGAAGCTTTCTTT
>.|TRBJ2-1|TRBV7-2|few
CASSLGGSYNEQFF
TGTGCCAGCAGCTTAGGGGGCTCCTACAATGAGCAGTTCTTC
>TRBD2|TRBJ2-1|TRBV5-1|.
CASSLATSGGRYNEQFF
TGCGCCAGCAGCTTGGCTACTAGCGGGGGGCGGTACAATGAGCAGTTCTTC
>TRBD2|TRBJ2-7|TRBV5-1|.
CASSRDYSYEQYF
TGCGCCAGCAGCCGGGACTACTCCTACGAGCAGTACTTC
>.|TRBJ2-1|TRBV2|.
CASSETVWEQFF
TGTGCCAGCAGTGAGACGGTGTGGGAGCAGTTCTTC
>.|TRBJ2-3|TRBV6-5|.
CASSYLDTQYF
TGTGCCAGCAGTTACCTAGATACGCAGTATTTT
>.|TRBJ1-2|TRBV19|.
CASRAGRIGGYGYTF
TGTGCCAGTAGAGCCGGACGGATAGGGGGCTATGGCTACACCTTC
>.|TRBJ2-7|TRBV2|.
CASSASSYEQYF
TGTGCCAGCAGTGCTAGCAGCTACGAGCAGTACTTC
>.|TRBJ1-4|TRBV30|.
CAWSQGLGLKLFF
TGTGCCTGGAGCCAGGGGCTCGGGCTAAAACTGTTTTTT